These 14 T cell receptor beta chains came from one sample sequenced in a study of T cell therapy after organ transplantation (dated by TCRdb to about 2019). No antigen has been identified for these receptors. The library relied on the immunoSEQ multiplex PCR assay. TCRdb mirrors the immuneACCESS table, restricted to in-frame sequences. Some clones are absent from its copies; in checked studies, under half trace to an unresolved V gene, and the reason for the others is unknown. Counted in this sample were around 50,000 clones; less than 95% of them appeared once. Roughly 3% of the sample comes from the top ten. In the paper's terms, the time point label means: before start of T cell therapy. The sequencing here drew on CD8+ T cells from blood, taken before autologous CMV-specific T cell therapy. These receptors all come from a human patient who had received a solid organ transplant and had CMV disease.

The CDR3 reads CASSSGGRANVLTF. CDR3 nucleotide sequence: TGTGCCAGCAGCTCCGGTGGGAGGGCCAACGTCCTGACTTTC. J is TRBJ2-6 and V is TRBV5-8; no clear D gene. The V end lost 3 bases, the J end lost 5 bases, and 9 bases lay between the germline ends. Germline CDR1 SGHTS, CDR2 YDEGEE. This CDR3 comprises 14 residues.

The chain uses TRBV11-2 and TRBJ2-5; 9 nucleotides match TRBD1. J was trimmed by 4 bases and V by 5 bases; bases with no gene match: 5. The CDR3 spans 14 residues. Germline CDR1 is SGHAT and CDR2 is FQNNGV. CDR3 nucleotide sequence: TGTGCCAGCAGCCCGAGACAGGGGGTAGAGACCCAGTACTTC. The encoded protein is CASSPRQGVETQYF.

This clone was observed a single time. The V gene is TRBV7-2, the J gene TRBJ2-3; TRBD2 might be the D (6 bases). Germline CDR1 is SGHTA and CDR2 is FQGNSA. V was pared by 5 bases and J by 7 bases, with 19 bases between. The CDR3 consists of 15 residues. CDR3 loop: CASSDSGDHIHTQYF. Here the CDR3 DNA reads TGTGCCAGCAGCGATTCGGGGGACCACATTCATACGCAGTATTTT.

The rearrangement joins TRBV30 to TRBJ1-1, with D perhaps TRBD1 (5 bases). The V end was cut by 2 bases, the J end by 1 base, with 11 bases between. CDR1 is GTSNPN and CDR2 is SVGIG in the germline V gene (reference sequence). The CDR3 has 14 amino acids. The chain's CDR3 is CAWSIGTGNTEAFF. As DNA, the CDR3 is TGTGCCTGGAGTATAGGGACGGGGAACACTGAAGCTTTCTTT.

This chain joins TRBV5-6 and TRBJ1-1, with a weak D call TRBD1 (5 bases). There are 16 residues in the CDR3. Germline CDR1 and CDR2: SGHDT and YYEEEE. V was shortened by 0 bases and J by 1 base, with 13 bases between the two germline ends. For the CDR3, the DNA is TGTGCCAGCAGCTTGGCCCCCGGGGGTAGGAACACTGAAGCTTTCTTT. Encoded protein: CASSLAPGGRNTEAFF.

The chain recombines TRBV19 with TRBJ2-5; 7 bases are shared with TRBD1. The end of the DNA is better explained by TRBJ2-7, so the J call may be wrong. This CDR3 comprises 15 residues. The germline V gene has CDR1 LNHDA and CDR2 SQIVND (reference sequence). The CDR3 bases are TGTGCCAGTAGTATTAGGCGACAGGGTATCGACGAGCAGTACTTC. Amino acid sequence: CASSIRRQGIDEQYF.

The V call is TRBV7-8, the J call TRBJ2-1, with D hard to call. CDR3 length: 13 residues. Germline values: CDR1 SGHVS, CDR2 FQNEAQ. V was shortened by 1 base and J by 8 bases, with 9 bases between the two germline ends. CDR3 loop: CASSLVWVDEQFF. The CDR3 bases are TGTGCCAGCAGCTTAGTATGGGTGGATGAGCAGTTCTTC.

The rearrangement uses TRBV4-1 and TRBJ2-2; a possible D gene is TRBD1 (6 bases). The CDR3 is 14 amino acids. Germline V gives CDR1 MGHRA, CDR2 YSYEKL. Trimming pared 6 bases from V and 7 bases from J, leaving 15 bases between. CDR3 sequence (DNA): TGCGCCAGCAGTCTTCCCTACAGGGTCGGGGAGCTGTTTTTT. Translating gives CASSLPYRVGELFF.

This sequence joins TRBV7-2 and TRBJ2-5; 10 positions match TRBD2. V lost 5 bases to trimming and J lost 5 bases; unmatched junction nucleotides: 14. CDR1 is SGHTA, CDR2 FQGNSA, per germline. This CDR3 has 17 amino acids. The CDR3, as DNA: TGTGCCAGCAGCCCAGGGAGGCTAGCGGGAGCCTGGGAGACCCAGTACTTC. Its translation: CASSPGRLAGAWETQYF. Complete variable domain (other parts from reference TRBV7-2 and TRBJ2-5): GAGVSQSPSNKVTEKGKDVELRCDPISGHTALYWYRQSLGQGLEFLIYFQGNSAPDKSGLPSDRFSAERTGGSVSTLTIQRTQQEDSAVYLCASSPGRLAGAWETQYFGPGTRLLVL.

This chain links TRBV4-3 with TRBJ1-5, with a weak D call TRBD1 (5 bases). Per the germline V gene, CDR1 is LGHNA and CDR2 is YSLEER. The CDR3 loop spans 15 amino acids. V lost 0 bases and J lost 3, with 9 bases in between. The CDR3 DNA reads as TGCGCCAGCAGCCAAGACAGGGCCTACAATCAGCCCCAGCATTTT. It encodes CASSQDRAYNQPQHF.

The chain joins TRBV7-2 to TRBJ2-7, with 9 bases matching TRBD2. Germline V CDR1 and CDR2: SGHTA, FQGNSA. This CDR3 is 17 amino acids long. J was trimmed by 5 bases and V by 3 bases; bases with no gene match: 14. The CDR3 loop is CASSLASIAGVLHEQYF. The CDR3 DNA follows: TGTGCCAGCAGCTTGGCCTCCATAGCGGGAGTGTTACACGAGCAGTACTTC. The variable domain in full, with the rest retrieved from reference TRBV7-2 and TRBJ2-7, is GAGVSQSPSNKVTEKGKDVELRCDPISGHTALYWYRQSLGQGLEFLIYFQGNSAPDKSGLPSDRFSAERTGGSVSTLTIQRTQQEDSAVYLCASSLASIAGVLHEQYFGPGTRLTVT.

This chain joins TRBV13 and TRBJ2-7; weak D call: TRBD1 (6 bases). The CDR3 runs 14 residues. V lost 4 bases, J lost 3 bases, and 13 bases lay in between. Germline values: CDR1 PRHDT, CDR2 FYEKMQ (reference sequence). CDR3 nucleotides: TGTGCCAGCAGCTACAGGGACGGGCACTACGAGCAGTACTTC. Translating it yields CASSYRDGHYEQYF.

The CDR3 DNA reads TGTGCCAGCAGCGAACCGGGACAGGGATCCTACGAGCAGTACTTC. Translated, it gives CASSEPGQGSYEQYF. The V call is TRBV7-2, the J call TRBJ2-7, with 9 nucleotides matching TRBD1. CDR1 SGHTA and CDR2 FQGNSA come from the germline V gene. The CDR3 sequence is 15 residues long. The ends lost 5 bases at V and 1 base at J; junction bases unmatched: 6.

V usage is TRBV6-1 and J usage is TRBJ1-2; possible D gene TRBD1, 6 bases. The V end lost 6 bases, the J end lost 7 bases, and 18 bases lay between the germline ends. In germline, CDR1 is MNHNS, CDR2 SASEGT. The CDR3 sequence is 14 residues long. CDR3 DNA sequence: TGTGCCAGCAGCCCCGGGCCGGAGGGGGGTGGCTACACCTTC. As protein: CASSPGPEGGGYTF.